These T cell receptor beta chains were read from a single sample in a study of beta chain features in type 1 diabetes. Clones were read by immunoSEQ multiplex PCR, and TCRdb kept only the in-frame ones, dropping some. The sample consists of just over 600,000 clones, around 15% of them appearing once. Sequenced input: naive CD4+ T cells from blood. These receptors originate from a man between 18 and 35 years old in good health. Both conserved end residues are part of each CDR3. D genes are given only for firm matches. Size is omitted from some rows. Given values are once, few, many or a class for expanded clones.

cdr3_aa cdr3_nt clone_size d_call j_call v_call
CASSEWQGNYGYTF TGTGCCAGCAGTGAATGGCAGGGGAACTATGGCTACACCTTC few . TRBJ1-2 TRBV2
CASSPSLLAGVYNEQFF TGTGCCAGCTCACCTTCTCTGCTAGCGGGAGTTTACAATGAGCAGTTCTTC . TRBD2 TRBJ2-1 TRBV18
CASRPTASFGTDTQYF TGCGCCAGCCGACCGACTGCGAGTTTCGGCACAGATACGCAGTATTTT . . TRBJ2-3 TRBV5-1
CASRLAGTDTQYF TGTGCCAGCAGACTAGCGGGCACAGATACGCAGTATTTT few TRBD2 TRBJ2-3 TRBV7-3
CASSQPGQGVYEQYF TGCGCCAGCAGCCAGCCGGGACAGGGGGTCTACGAGCAGTACTTC few TRBD1 TRBJ2-7 TRBV4-1
CASSPARVSNYEQYF TGTGCCAGCTCACCAGCGAGGGTTTCAAACTACGAGCAGTACTTC . . TRBJ2-7 TRBV18
CASSPTASSYEQYF TGTGCCAGCAGCCCCACGGCCAGCTCCTACGAGCAGTACTTC . . TRBJ2-7 TRBV5-4
CASMPGLRGNEQFF TGCGCCAGCATGCCAGGTTTGCGGGGTAATGAGCAGTTCTTC . . TRBJ2-1 TRBV4-1
CAWSPSSNQPQHF TGTGCCTGGAGTCCCAGTAGCAATCAGCCCCAGCATTTT . . TRBJ1-5 TRBV30
CASSQARLAGSSYEQYF TGCGCCAGCAGCCAAGCAAGGCTAGCGGGGAGCTCCTACGAGCAGTACTTC . TRBD2 TRBJ2-7 TRBV4-3
CASSPRRTSAEQFF TGTGCCAGCTCACCACGACGTACTAGCGCTGAGCAGTTCTTC few TRBD2 TRBJ2-1 TRBV18
CASSDWRREGPNEQFF TGTGCCAGCAGTGACTGGAGGCGGGAGGGCCCCAATGAGCAGTTCTTC . TRBD2 TRBJ2-1 TRBV6-4
CASSPKDRATGELFF TGTGCCAGCAGCCCGAAGGACAGGGCGACCGGGGAGCTGTTTTTT few TRBD1 TRBJ2-2 TRBV7-2
CASSEAWTGRNIQYF TGTGCCAGCAGTGAAGCCTGGACAGGCCGAAACATTCAGTACTTC . TRBD1 TRBJ2-4 TRBV2
CASSLQEQNNEQFF TGTGCCAGCAGCTTACAGGAGCAGAACAATGAGCAGTTCTTC . . TRBJ2-1 TRBV7-9
CATSKQGNEQFF TGTGCCACCAGCAAACAGGGGAATGAGCAGTTCTTC . TRBD1 TRBJ2-1 TRBV15
CASSHSTGIGELFF TGCGCCAGCAGCCACAGTACTGGTATCGGGGAGCTGTTTTTT . . TRBJ2-2 TRBV4-3
CASSVGQGLAGANVLTF TGTGCCAGCAGCGTCGGACAGGGGCTAGCCGGGGCCAACGTCCTGACTTTC . TRBD1 TRBJ2-6 TRBV9
CASRRLAGGNEQFF TGTGCCAGCAGAAGACTAGCGGGAGGCAATGAGCAGTTCTTC many TRBD2 TRBJ2-1 TRBV2
CASHDRNTDTQYF TGTGCCAGCCACGACAGAAACACAGATACGCAGTATTTT . . TRBJ2-3 TRBV6-5
CASSVQGASGANVLTF TGTGCCAGCAGTGTCCAGGGGGCCTCTGGGGCCAACGTCCTGACTTTC few TRBD1 TRBJ2-6 TRBV6-4
CASSLITGELYEQYF TGTGCCAGCAGCTTAATCACAGGGGAGCTCTACGAGCAGTACTTC few TRBD1 TRBJ2-7 TRBV5-5
CASTPGGWYQETQYF TGTGCCAGCACCCCTGGCGGGTGGTACCAAGAGACCCAGTACTTC few . TRBJ2-5 TRBV4-2
CASSQGPAGGSYNEQFF TGTGCCAGCAGCCAAGGCCCAGCCGGCGGGTCCTACAATGAGCAGTTCTTC . . TRBJ2-1 TRBV4-2
CASSLDRPLRYEQYF TGTGCCAGCAGCTTGGACCGACCGCTTCGTTACGAGCAGTACTTC few . TRBJ2-7 TRBV5-6
CASSFGGLGGELFF TGTGCCAGCAGTTTCGGGGGGCTCGGCGGGGAGCTGTTTTTT . . TRBJ2-2 TRBV28
CASNIRDGFTDTQYF TGTGCCAGCAACATCCGGGACGGATTCACAGATACGCAGTATTTT . . TRBJ2-3 TRBV28
CASSTGQGGDGYTF TGTGCCAGCTCGACGGGACAGGGAGGGGATGGCTACACCTTC few TRBD1 TRBJ1-2 TRBV18
CSVQGRERYNEQFF TGCAGCGTTCAAGGACGGGAGAGGTACAATGAGCAGTTCTTC . . TRBJ2-1 TRBV29-1
CASRPTGVSGTQYF TGTGCCAGCAGACCCACTGGGGTTTCAGGGACCCAGTACTTC few . TRBJ2-5 TRBV27
CAISVGLAGASSSYEQYF TGTGCCATCAGTGTGGGACTAGCGGGAGCCTCGAGCTCCTACGAGCAGTACTTC few TRBD2 TRBJ2-7 TRBV10-3
CASSLAFNTGELFF TGTGCCAGCAGCTTAGCCTTTAACACCGGGGAGCTGTTTTTT . . TRBJ2-2 TRBV7-2
CASSLDGRDRTGELFF TGCGCCAGCAGCTTGGATGGCAGGGATCGTACCGGGGAGCTGTTTTTT few . TRBJ2-2 TRBV5-1
CASSYQDRRAYEQYF TGTGCCAGCAGTTACCAGGACAGGCGCGCCTACGAGCAGTACTTC few TRBD1 TRBJ2-7 TRBV6-5
CASSLAAGPYGYTF TGTGCCAGCAGCTTGGCCGCGGGACCCTATGGCTACACCTTC . . TRBJ1-2 TRBV5-4
CSITGTGSTEAFF TGCAGTATAACCGGGACAGGGAGCACTGAAGCTTTCTTT . TRBD1 TRBJ1-1 TRBV29-1
CASSLAQQGIYEQYF TGTGCCAGCAGCTTAGCCCAGCAGGGGATCTACGAGCAGTACTTC few . TRBJ2-7 TRBV7-6
CASSFAGGIVTEAFF TGTGCCAGCAGCTTCGCCGGCGGAATCGTCACTGAAGCTTTCTTT . . TRBJ1-1 TRBV7-9
CASSFWGQGLDTQYF TGCGCCAGCAGCTTCTGGGGACAGGGCTTAGATACGCAGTATTTT . TRBD1 TRBJ2-3 TRBV5-1
CASSLESGRDQPQHF TGCGCCAGCAGCTTGGAGTCGGGGCGGGATCAGCCCCAGCATTTT . . TRBJ1-5 TRBV5-1
CASSPDWGLGNQPQHF TGTGCCAGTAGCCCGGATTGGGGGCTTGGCAATCAGCCCCAGCATTTT . . TRBJ1-5 TRBV19
CAILGTGAYEQYF TGTGCCATCCTCGGGACAGGGGCCTACGAGCAGTACTTC few TRBD1 TRBJ2-7 TRBV10-3
CASSLVYTDTQYF TGTGCCAGCAGCTTAGTCTACACAGATACGCAGTATTTT . . TRBJ2-3 TRBV11-2
CASSQDGGGREQYF TGCGCCAGCAGCCAAGACGGAGGCGGCCGGGAGCAGTACTTC . . TRBJ2-7 TRBV4-3
CASSSRAGQSTDTQYF TGTGCCAGCAGCTCCCGGGCTGGACAGAGCACAGATACGCAGTATTTT many . TRBJ2-3 TRBV7-9